Sequencing of this T cell receptor (beta chain) was carried out in a study of breast tumors, draining lymph nodes, adjacent tissues. Findings and caveats of the study: Tumors had less TCR diversity than lymph nodes, more than nontumor tissue.

V lost 5 bases and J lost 5; bases outside the gene matches: 5. The CDR3 runs 14 residues. TCRdb re-called the multiplex PCR reads with MiXCR, one entry per CDR3 protein. The sample lists about 180,000 distinct CDR3 sequences, roughly 30% occurring once. Samples came from axillary lymph nodes draining the breast cancer. As to this clonotype: What it binds is unknown.

The V call is TRBV12-3 or TRBV12-4, the J call TRBJ1-4; TRBD1 agrees at 7 bases. This clonotype originated in a female donor with breast cancer. Some clones in this sample may be carry-over from other donors' samples. The sequencing input was axillary lymph node tissue. The CDR3 here is CASSQTGRNEKLFF. The CDR3, as DNA: TGTGCCAGCAGTCAGACAGGGAGAAATGAAAAACTGTTTTTT.